Following are 11 T cell receptor beta chains from one sample sequenced in a study of T cells after yellow fever vaccination. TCRdb recomputed calls from the 5' RACE reads with MiXCR, one row per CDR3 protein. The table has about 320,000 distinct CDR3 sequences, approximately 12% seen once; the top ten hold 2.5% to 4%. The source material was CD4+ T cells sorted from PBMCs, sampled 45 days after the yellow fever booster vaccination. These receptors came from a man aged 18 to 35 who received the YFV17D yellow fever vaccine.

This clonotype was recorded at least ten times. This chain uses TRBV20-1 with TRBJ1-2; unclear D gene. Trimming pared 6 bases from V and 4 bases from J, leaving 12 bases between. Germline CDR1 and CDR2: DFQATT and SNEGSKA (reference sequence). CDR3 length equals 12 residues. For the CDR3, the DNA is TGCAGTGCCGCAGGAACTTCCTATGGCTACACCTTC. Translation gives CSAAGTSYGYTF.

J is TRBJ1-1 and V is TRBV6-2 or TRBV6-3; TRBD1 might be the D (6 bases). Germline V gene lookup returns CDR1 MNHEY and CDR2 SVGEGT. The V end was cut by 2 bases, the J end by 0 bases, with 10 bases between. The CDR3 totals 15 residues. This chain's CDR3 is CASSYQGSMNTEAFF. The CDR3 coding sequence is TGTGCCAGCAGTTACCAGGGGTCGATGAACACTGAAGCTTTCTTT.

This CDR3 reads CASLPPGSRHDGYTF. In DNA form, the CDR3 reads TGTGCCAGCCTCCCCCCCGGTTCCCGGCACGATGGCTACACCTTC. The chain employs TRBV7-3 and TRBJ1-2, with unresolved D. Trimming took off 8 bases at V and 6 bases at J, with 22 bases between the two ends. The CDR3 is 15 residues long. Germline CDR1 is SGHTA and CDR2 is FQGTGA.

This clonotype was seen only a few times. The V gene is TRBV18, the J gene TRBJ2-5; possibly TRBD1 for D (5 bases). With 0 bases removed from V and 5 bases from J, the gap between germline ends came to 16 bases. Germline V CDR1 and CDR2: KGHSH, LQKENI. CDR3 length equals 16 residues. The CDR3 loop is CASSPPARAAGETQYF. CDR3 nucleotides: TGTGCCAGCTCACCACCCGCCAGGGCGGCTGGGGAGACCCAGTACTTC.

This clonotype was observed at least ten times. CDR3 sequence reads: CASSLRRGGNSPLHF. The CDR3 DNA is TGTGCCAGCAGCTTACGGCGGGGTGGGAATTCACCCCTCCACTTT. V gene TRBV7-6 combines with J gene TRBJ1-6; D not certain. The CDR3 runs to 15 residues. Germline V gene sequence: CDR1 SGHVS, CDR2 FNYEAQ. The germline V and J ends were trimmed by 2 bases and 7 bases, with 12 bases remaining between them.

This clonotype was detected only a few times. The J gene is TRBJ2-3, the V gene TRBV29-1, with a tentative D call TRBD1 (6 bases). The CDR3 has 14 amino acids. Germline lookup yields CDR1 SQVTM and CDR2 ANQGSEA. V was trimmed by 6 bases and J by 3 bases, leaving 16 bases between them. DNA for the CDR3: TGCAGCGTGGGGCAAAACAGGGTGACAGATACGCAGTATTTT. Its translation: CSVGQNRVTDTQYF.

Many counts were recorded for this clonotype. The V call is TRBV18, the J call TRBJ2-1; 7 bases align to TRBD1. Trimming at V came to 3 bases and at J to 4 bases, leaving 9 bases not matched to a gene. The CDR3 length is 16 residues. Germline loops: CDR1 KGHSH, CDR2 LQKENI. The CDR3 loop is CASSPLGDRVYNEQFF. The CDR3, as DNA: TGTGCCAGCTCACCGCTCGGCGACAGGGTATACAATGAGCAGTTCTTC. The whole variable domain, remainder taken from reference TRBV18 and TRBJ2-1, is NAGVMQNPRHLVRRRGQEARLRCSPMKGHSHVYWYRQLPEEGLKFMVYLQKENIIDESGMPKERFSAEFPKEGPSILRIQQVVRGDSAAYFCASSPLGDRVYNEQFFGPGTRLTVL.

This sequence joins TRBV7-2 and TRBJ2-7, with 10 positions matching TRBD1. The CDR3 is 15 amino acids. With 4 bases clipped from V and 3 bases from J, the junction kept 6 bases outside the gene matches. Germline V CDR1 and CDR2: SGHTA, FQGNSA. DNA for the CDR3: TGTGCCAGCAGCTACCTGGGGACAGGGGTCTACGAGCAGTACTTC. Translation gives CASSYLGTGVYEQYF.

This clonotype was recorded many times. This chain joins TRBV12-3 or TRBV12-4 and TRBJ1-1; D may be TRBD1 (6 bases). Trimming pared 6 bases from V and 8 bases from J, leaving 10 bases between. The CDR3 has 11 residues. CDR3 nucleotides: TGTGCCAGCAGCTTAAGGGGGGAAGCTTTCTTT. Protein: CASSLRGEAFF.

This clonotype was seen repeatedly, ten times or more. The V call is TRBV6-5, the J call TRBJ1-2; D remains ambiguous. V dropped 3 bases and J dropped 2 bases, with 13 bases sitting between them. Germline V lookup: CDR1 MNHEY, CDR2 SVGAGI. The CDR3 totals 15 residues. DNA of the CDR3: TGTGCCAGCAGTTATGGGTATCCGGGAAACTATGGCTACACCTTC. Translating it yields CASSYGYPGNYGYTF.

The chain joins TRBV7-3 to TRBJ2-2, with D perhaps matching TRBD1 (6 bases). This CDR3 region has 14 residues. CDR1 and CDR2 (germline): SGHTA, FQGTGA. V shed 5 bases and J shed 1 base, with 8 bases lying between them. The CDR3 loop reads CASSMTGNTGELFF. The CDR3 DNA follows: TGTGCCAGCAGCATGACAGGGAACACCGGGGAGCTGTTTTTT.